This TCR beta chain was recovered during a study of cytomegalovirus exposure and HLA in healthy donors. Across the study: HLA-typed donors were the source of about 85 million unique TCRs held in an early data release. Whole-study findings and limits: In vitro work confirmed that three CMV-associated chains recognize CMV antigens.

The germline V gene encodes CDR1 KGHSH and CDR2 LQKENI. Trimming shortened V by 8 bases and J by 5 bases, and 12 bases separated the two germline ends. The CDR3 is made up of 13 amino acids. This clone was picked up a small number of times. The antigen remains undetermined. It was with 60 Vbeta and 13 Jbeta primers that the PCR ran. The assay was immunoSEQ multiplex PCR, and TCRdb's table has in-frame clones only and misses some. There are 98,000 or so clones in the sample; roughly 80% occur only once, and roughly a sixth lies in the top ten. This TCR derives from a man aged 55 to 69 in good health and CMV-seropositive. V usage is TRBV18 and J usage is TRBJ2-2; D ambiguous. The sample consisted of PBMCs. CDR3 in amino acids: CASTDLLTGELFF. DNA of the CDR3: TGTGCCAGCACTGATTTGTTAACCGGGGAGCTGTTTTTT.